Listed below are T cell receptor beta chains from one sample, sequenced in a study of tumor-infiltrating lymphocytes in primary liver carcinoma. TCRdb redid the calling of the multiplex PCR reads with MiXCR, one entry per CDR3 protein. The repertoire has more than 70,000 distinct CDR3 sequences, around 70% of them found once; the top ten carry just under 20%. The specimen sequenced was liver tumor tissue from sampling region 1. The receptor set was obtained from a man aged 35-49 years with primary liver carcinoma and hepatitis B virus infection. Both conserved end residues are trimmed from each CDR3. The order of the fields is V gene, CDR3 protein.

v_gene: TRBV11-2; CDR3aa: ASSLVELAGTGELL
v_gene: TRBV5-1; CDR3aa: ARSLTSGSSYGQY
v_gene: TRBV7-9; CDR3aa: ASSSPGGGAEAF
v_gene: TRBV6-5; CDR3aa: VSRKPGGLDTRY
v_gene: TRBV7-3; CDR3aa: ASSLSPAGNEQF
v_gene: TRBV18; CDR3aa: ASSPLSGNEQF
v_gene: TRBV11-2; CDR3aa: AGSLTGILLSQY
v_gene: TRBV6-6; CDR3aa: ASSLGQYTEVF
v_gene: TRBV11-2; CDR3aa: ASSLDWASGLELF
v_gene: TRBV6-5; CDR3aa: TSSQAGFGTDTQY
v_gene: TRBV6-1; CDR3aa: ASGFQGGELF
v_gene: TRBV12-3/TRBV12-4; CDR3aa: ASSLAHCDAEAF
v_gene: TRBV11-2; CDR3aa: ASSYTNIGELF
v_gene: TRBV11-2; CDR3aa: TSSPGGYEEY
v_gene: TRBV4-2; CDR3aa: VSSQERVSYEQY
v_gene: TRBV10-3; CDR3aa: AISWLADHEQY
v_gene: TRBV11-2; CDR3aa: ARSSTGGRGYEQC
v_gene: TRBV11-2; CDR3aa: ASSARQVVSYEQY
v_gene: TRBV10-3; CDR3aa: AIQGTNEQF
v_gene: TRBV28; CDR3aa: ASSLSGFQETQY
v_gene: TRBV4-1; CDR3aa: ASCQEQDWRYEQY
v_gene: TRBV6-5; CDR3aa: ASKARDRSGVNVLT
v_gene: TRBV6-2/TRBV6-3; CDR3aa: VSSYASGANVLT
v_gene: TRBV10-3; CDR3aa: AISPTGTNYEQY
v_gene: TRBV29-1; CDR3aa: SIGTDSYGYT
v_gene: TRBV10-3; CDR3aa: AIEGQGHQETQY
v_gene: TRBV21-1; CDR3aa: ASSPTGRERPGEQY
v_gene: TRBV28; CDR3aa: ASSLIGRSAYEQY
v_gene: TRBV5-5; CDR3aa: ASSLRGGYNQTQN
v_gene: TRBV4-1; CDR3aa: VRSQDPGRNTEAF
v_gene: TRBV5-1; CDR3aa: PSSTGTSGKESQY
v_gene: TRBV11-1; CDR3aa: ASSTEQGTQADTQY
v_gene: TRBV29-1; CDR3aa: SVEALERPGLVYTTQF
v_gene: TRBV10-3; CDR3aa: TISEGRINEKLL
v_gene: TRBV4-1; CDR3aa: ASCLAGYVTGELF
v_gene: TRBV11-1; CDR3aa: ATSPRGNGANSGANVLT
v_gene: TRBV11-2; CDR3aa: ASRLTSGSNEQY
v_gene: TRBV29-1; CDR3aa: SIIGQAAYEQY
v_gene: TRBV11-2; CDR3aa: ASSLLALAGTRELF
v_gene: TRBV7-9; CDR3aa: ASSLPSGLSGTSHEQF
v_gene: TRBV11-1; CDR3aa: ARSLVLAGEVNNEQF
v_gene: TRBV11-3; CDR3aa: ASSFTPINTEAF
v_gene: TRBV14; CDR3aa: ASATTGAGELF
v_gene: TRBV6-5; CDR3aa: ASSYVRATDTQY
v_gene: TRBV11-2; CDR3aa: AGSLSIGLAGGGYEQC
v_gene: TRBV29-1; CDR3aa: SVLGAARNIQY
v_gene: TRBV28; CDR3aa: ASSLAGGPGQF
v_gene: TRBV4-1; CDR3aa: ASGQQNSGISSLH
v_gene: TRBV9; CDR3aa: ASSVRGSNSPLH
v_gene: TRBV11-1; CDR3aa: TSSSPRNEQF
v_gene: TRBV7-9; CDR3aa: ASSLALHSGDEF
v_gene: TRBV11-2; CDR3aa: TISAAPGPGYEQY
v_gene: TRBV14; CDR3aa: AISSSRNKYTEAF
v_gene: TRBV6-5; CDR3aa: ASNLAGDATDTQY
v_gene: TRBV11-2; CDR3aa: ASSLGVPGTDTQY